One and the same sample provided the 19 T cell receptor beta chains below, sequenced in a study of blood T cell repertoires in COVID-19. Profiling relied on immunoSEQ multiplex PCR, and the TCRdb table lists in-frame clones only, not all of them. The sample consists of 20,000 to 25,000 clones, 73% of them appearing once. The sequencing sample was made of peripheral blood. The receptors were sampled from a human donor in a cohort sampled during active or convalescent COVID-19.

V usage is TRBV28 and J usage is TRBJ2-7, with D maybe TRBD1 (5 bases). Trimming removed 2 bases at V and 4 bases at J, with 30 bases between. Germline-derived CDR1 and CDR2 are MDHEN and SYDVKM. The CDR3 has 20 amino acids. CDR3 protein: CASSLGNLFGVDSEGYEQYF. Here the CDR3 DNA reads TGTGCCAGCAGTTTAGGGAACCTCTTTGGCGTCGACAGCGAAGGGTACGAGCAGTACTTC. Full variable domain (missing parts from reference TRBV28 and TRBJ2-7): DVKVTQSSRYLVKRTGEKVFLECVQDMDHENMFWYRQDPGLGLRLIYFSYDVKMKEKGDIPEGYSVSREKKERFSLILESASTNQTSMYLCASSLGNLFGVDSEGYEQYFGPGTRLTVT.

The chain is built from TRBV19 and TRBJ2-2; 10 positions agree with TRBD1. The length of the CDR3 is 15 residues. Losses at the gene ends were 11 bases for V and 0 bases for J; bases not matched to a gene: 6. CDR1 LNHDA and CDR2 SQIVND come from the germline V gene (reference sequence). The CDR3 bases are TGTGCCTGGGACAGGGGACTCGCGAACACCGGGGAGCTGTTTTTT. This codes for CAWDRGLANTGELFF.

The rearrangement joins TRBV11-2 to TRBJ2-1; D is unresolved. Germline CDR1 and CDR2: SGHAT and FQNNGV. This CDR3 is 11 amino acids long. V was clipped by 6 bases and J by 9 bases, with 9 bases between them. The DNA of the CDR3 is TGTGCCAGCAGTTACGGCGGTGAGCAGTTCTTC. Residues: CASSYGGEQFF.

This chain uses TRBV3-1 (or the pseudogene TRBV3-2) with TRBJ2-7, with D possibly being TRBD1 (5 bases). Germline assignment: CDR1 LGHDT and CDR2 YNNKEL (reference sequence). The CDR3 has 14 residues. Trimming took off 6 bases at V and 6 bases at J, with 18 bases between the two ends. CDR3 in DNA: TGTGCCAGCAGTGAGCAGGGAAGGCTTACCGAGCAGTACTTC. Translated: CASSEQGRLTEQYF.

The chain couples TRBV5-1 to TRBJ1-1; possible D gene TRBD1, 6 bases. Germline CDR1 reads SGHRS; CDR2 reads YFSETQ. This CDR3 contains 14 residues. The germline V and J ends were trimmed by 4 bases and 3 bases, with 13 bases remaining between them. The CDR3 spells CASSPRGSDTEAFF. CDR3 sequence (DNA): TGCGCCAGCAGCCCTAGGGGGTCGGACACTGAAGCTTTCTTT.

The CDR3: CASSPREDRPNEKLFF. In nucleotides, the CDR3 is TGTGCCAGCTCACCTCGTGAGGACAGGCCTAATGAAAAACTGTTTTTT. The V call is TRBV18, the J call TRBJ1-4; 7 nucleotides line up with TRBD1. This CDR3 has 16 amino acids. Germline lookup yields CDR1 KGHSH and CDR2 LQKENI. Trimming took 3 bases from V and 3 from J; bases not matched to a gene: 7. The whole variable domain, remainder taken from reference TRBV18 and TRBJ1-4, is NAGVMQNPRHLVRRRGQEARLRCSPMKGHSHVYWYRQLPEEGLKFMVYLQKENIIDESGMPKERFSAEFPKEGPSILRIQQVVRGDSAAYFCASSPREDRPNEKLFFGSGTQLSVL.

The chain recombines TRBV7-2 with TRBJ1-6; D ambiguous. The CDR3 spans 14 residues. V gave up 5 bases and J gave up 7 bases, with 12 bases separating them. The germline CDR1 and CDR2 sequences are SGHTA and FQGNSA. CDR3 region: CASSTRYMNSPLHF. CDR3 in DNA: TGTGCCAGCAGCACTCGTTATATGAATTCACCCCTCCACTTT.

The sample holds a few counts of this clone. The CDR3 is CASRRPGEGYGYTF. The CDR3 nucleotides are TGCGCCAGCAGGAGGCCAGGGGAGGGGTATGGCTACACCTTC. This chain connects TRBV4-1 to TRBJ1-2; D possibly corresponds to TRBD1 (6 bases). This CDR3 has 14 amino acids. V lost 6 bases and J 5 bases, leaving 16 bases between the germline ends. CDR1 and CDR2 (germline): MGHRA, YSYEKL.

This clone was detected only a few times. V gene TRBV5-1 combines with J gene TRBJ2-7, with a tentative D call TRBD2 (6 bases). V was pared by 4 bases and J by 2 bases, with 16 bases between. The CDR3 has 15 residues. Germline-derived CDR1 and CDR2 are SGHRS and YFSETQ. DNA of the CDR3: TGCGCCAGCAGCCCCGGTGTCGGGGGTGCCTACGAGCAGTACGTC. Encoded protein: CASSPGVGGAYEQYV.

The chain couples TRBV6-7 to TRBJ1-5; TRBD1 aligns across 9 bases. TRBV6-7 is an open reading frame whose function is uncertain. Germline trimming cut 7 bases from V and 6 bases from J; bases unmatched to any gene: 7. This CDR3 spans 14 amino acids. The CDR3, as DNA: TGTGCCAGCATCAAGGACAGGGGCGGTCAGCCCCAGCATTTT. It specifies CASIKDRGGQPQHF.

The chain recombines TRBV27 with TRBJ1-2; weak D call: TRBD1 (5 bases). Germline V lookup: CDR1 MNHEY, CDR2 SMNVEV (reference sequence). The CDR3 extends over 15 amino acids. Trimming left V 7 bases short and J 0 bases short, with 15 bases between. Here the CDR3 DNA reads TGTGCCAGCAAAGCACAGGCCAGCCCTAACTATGGCTACACCTTC. It translates to CASKAQASPNYGYTF.

This clone was found once. This rearrangement joins TRBV6-5 to TRBJ1-2; the D is unclear. Germline V lookup: CDR1 MNHEY, CDR2 SVGAGI. The CDR3 is made up of 13 amino acids. V lost 6 bases to trimming and J lost 2 bases, with 10 bases between them. The CDR3 coding sequence is TGTGCCAGCAGGCAGACGGAGAACTATGGCTACACCTTC. It yields the protein CASRQTENYGYTF.

This sequence joins TRBV7-2 and TRBJ2-3; no reliable D call. V lost 9 bases and J lost 5, with 6 bases in between. The CDR3 consists of 10 residues. From germline, CDR1 is SGHTA and CDR2 FQGNSA. The CDR3, as DNA: TGTGCCAGTGGAGAAGATACGCAGTATTTT. It translates to CASGEDTQYF.

J is TRBJ1-5 and V is TRBV6-1; D gene uncertain. CDR3 length: 14 residues. Per germline, CDR1 MNHNS and CDR2 SASEGT. The V and J ends lost 1 base and 2 bases respectively, with 6 bases between them. The CDR3 reads CASSEGPGNQPQHF. CDR3 coding DNA: TGTGCCAGCAGTGAAGGTCCGGGCAATCAGCCCCAGCATTTT.

CDR3 in DNA: TGTGCCAGCAAGGGGTCTCCTGGAAACACCATATATTTT. Amino acid sequence: CASKGSPGNTIYF. The chain recombines TRBV28 with TRBJ1-3, with D possibly matching TRBD1 (5 bases). V was clipped by 7 bases and J by 2 bases, with 9 bases between them. This CDR3 contains 13 residues. CDR1 is MDHEN and CDR2 is SYDVKM in the germline V gene.

The chain links TRBV7-9 to TRBJ2-7, with TRBD1 matching over 7 bases. CDR1 and CDR2 from the germline V gene are SEHNR and FQNEAQ (reference sequence). V dropped 1 base and J dropped 6; count of bases not matched to a gene: 6. This CDR3 is built from 14 residues. The CDR3 region has the DNA TGTGCCAGCAGCTTAGAGGGGGCAGGGTCCGAGCAGTACGTC. It is translated as CASSLEGAGSEQYV.

The rearrangement uses TRBV11-3 and TRBJ2-1; 8 bases line up with TRBD2. CDR3 length: 15 amino acids. The V gene's germline CDR1 is SGHNT and CDR2 YENEEA. The V and J ends lost 1 base and 11 bases, in that order; junction bases with no gene match: 10. This chain's CDR3 is CASSLGGTPGGKQFF. CDR3 sequence (DNA): TGTGCCAGCAGCTTAGGAGGGACCCCGGGGGGGAAGCAGTTCTTC.

This clone was observed once. This rearrangement joins TRBV7-2 to TRBJ2-5; the D gene is possibly TRBD2 (6 bases). CDR1 is SGHTA and CDR2 is FQGNSA in the germline V gene. CDR3 length: 14 residues. V lost 1 base and J lost 1, with 7 bases in between. The CDR3 loop is CASSLVGGQETQYF. The CDR3 nucleotides read TGTGCCAGCAGCTTAGTCGGGGGCCAAGAGACCCAGTACTTC. Together with reference TRBV7-2 and TRBJ2-5, the CDR3 gives the full variable domain: GAGVSQSPSNKVTEKGKDVELRCDPISGHTALYWYRQSLGQGLEFLIYFQGNSAPDKSGLPSDRFSAERTGGSVSTLTIQRTQQEDSAVYLCASSLVGGQETQYFGPGTRLLVL.

The chain links TRBV30 to TRBJ2-2, with D possibly TRBD2 on 5 matching bases. The ends were cut back, 3 bases at V and 5 bases at J, with 10 bases in the middle. The CDR3 runs 13 residues. CDR1 is GTSNPN, CDR2 SVGIG, per germline (reference sequence). The CDR3 loop is CAWRSGVTGELFF. The CDR3 DNA reads TGTGCCTGGAGGTCCGGGGTAACCGGGGAGCTGTTTTTT. Full variable domain (outside the CDR3, taken from reference TRBV30 and TRBJ2-2): SQTIHQWPATLVQPVGSPLSLECTVEGTSNPNLYWYRQAAGRGLQLLFYSVGIGQISSEVPQNLSASRPQDRQFILSSKKLLLSDSGFYLCAWRSGVTGELFFGEGSRLTVL.